A selection of T cell receptor beta chains follows, all from one sample in a study of shared clonotypes between healthy human individuals. Produced via immunoSEQ multiplex PCR; TCRdb's table is partial and in-frame only. The table has about 490,000 clones, 60% to 80% seen once; the top ten hold approximately 12%. Sequencing was carried out using PBMCs. The source of these receptors is a woman aged 40 to 50 in good health. Some clones in this sample may be carry-over from other donors' samples. CDR3s include the opening cysteine and the closing phenylalanine or tryptophan. The order of the fields is D gene, V gene, clone size, J gene, CDR3 length, CDR3 protein, CDR3 DNA. The D gene is left open where the match is weak. Clone size appears in some rows only: once, few, many, or a class for an expanded clone.

d_gene: TRBD1; v_gene: TRBV19; abundance: -; j_gene: TRBJ2-3; len: 15; CDR3aa: CASSLSGGWTDTQYF; CDR3nt: TGTGCCAGTAGTTTATCAGGGGGTTGGACAGATACGCAGTATTTT
d_gene: TRBD1; v_gene: TRBV19; abundance: -; j_gene: TRBJ2-7; len: 15; CDR3aa: CASPTNTGGEDEQYF; CDR3nt: TGTGCCAGTCCTACTAACACAGGGGGCGAGGACGAGCAGTACTTC
d_gene: TRBD2; v_gene: TRBV18; abundance: -; j_gene: TRBJ2-5; len: 17; CDR3aa: CASSPNLGLDPQETQYF; CDR3nt: TGTGCCAGCTCACCTAACCTGGGACTAGACCCACAAGAGACCCAGTACTTC
d_gene: -; v_gene: TRBV9; abundance: -; j_gene: TRBJ2-7; len: 17; CDR3aa: CASSVGAVGRSSYEQYF; CDR3nt: TGTGCCAGCAGCGTAGGGGCGGTGGGAAGGAGCTCCTACGAGCAGTACTTC
d_gene: TRBD1; v_gene: TRBV5-4; abundance: -; j_gene: TRBJ2-2; len: 16; CDR3aa: CASINRQGQNTGELFF; CDR3nt: TGTGCCAGCATAAATAGACAGGGCCAGAACACCGGGGAGCTGTTTTTT
d_gene: -; v_gene: TRBV19; abundance: -; j_gene: TRBJ1-1; len: 17; CDR3aa: CASSPQWEKGGGTEAFF; CDR3nt: TGTGCCAGTAGTCCACAATGGGAAAAAGGGGGGGGCACTGAAGCTTTCTTT
d_gene: -; v_gene: TRBV11-2; abundance: few; j_gene: TRBJ2-1; len: 15; CDR3aa: CASSMTLSSYNEQFF; CDR3nt: TGTGCCAGCAGCATGACTCTTAGCTCCTACAATGAGCAGTTCTTC
d_gene: TRBD1; v_gene: TRBV14; abundance: -; j_gene: TRBJ2-1; len: 14; CDR3aa: CASSRLTGSYEQFF; CDR3nt: TGTGCCAGCAGCCGATTGACAGGGTCTTATGAGCAGTTCTTC
d_gene: -; v_gene: TRBV29-1; abundance: -; j_gene: TRBJ1-1; len: 12; CDR3aa: CSVIEQAREAFF; CDR3nt: TGCAGCGTTATCGAGCAGGCCCGAGAAGCTTTCTTT
d_gene: -; v_gene: TRBV15; abundance: -; j_gene: TRBJ2-1; len: 14; CDR3aa: CATSREEAGGAQFF; CDR3nt: TGTGCCACCAGCAGAGAGGAGGCCGGCGGGGCGCAGTTCTTC
d_gene: TRBD1; v_gene: TRBV5-1; abundance: once; j_gene: TRBJ2-1; len: 16; CDR3aa: CASRDRTGGAGNEQFF; CDR3nt: TGCGCCAGCAGGGATCGGACAGGGGGCGCTGGGAATGAGCAGTTCTTC